This T cell receptor (beta chain) was recovered during a study of blood T cell repertoires in COVID-19. At the level of the study: T cells, B-cell-depleted T cells, or PBMCs provided the cDNA or gDNA that served as material.

Residents of about two dozen US areas, aged about 18 to 95 years, made up the participants. Only a few counts were recorded for this clone. In the source study's methods: Using reference gene primer amplification, nucleated cell counts were estimated. TCRdb keeps only in-frame clones here, not all; method: immunoSEQ multiplex PCR. V, J and clone size reflect that table, while D and trimming were determined from the DNA. The sample lists hundreds of thousands of clones; 90% were seen once. Germline CDR1 MNHEY, CDR2 SVGAGI. The V end was cut by 5 bases, the J end by 4 bases, with 14 bases between. The CDR3 consists of 14 residues.

The chain recombines TRBV6-5 with TRBJ1-2; weak D call: TRBD1 (5 bases). The sequencing sample was made of PBMCs or T cells enriched from blood (not recorded which). The source of this sequence is a woman under 30 with acute COVID-19. The CDR3 DNA reads as TGTGCCAGCAGTACATGGCAGGGAGGCTATGGCTACACCTTC. Its translation: CASSTWQGGYGYTF.